The 14 T cell receptor beta chains below come from one sample, sequenced in a study of shared clonotypes between healthy human individuals. Repertoires were generated with immunoSEQ multiplex PCR, while TCRdb's copy carries only in-frame clones and drops some. The table lists hundreds of thousands of clones, over 90% of them singletons. CD45RO-negative, CCR7-selected cells formed the naive CD8 fraction, which excluded terminally differentiated effector memory CD45RA+ cells. The sequencing sample was made of naive CD8+ T cells sorted from blood. Every receptor here comes from a man aged 25-45 years in good health.

The chain joins TRBV19 to TRBJ1-1, with D hard to call. The CDR3 is made up of 14 amino acids. Per germline, CDR1 LNHDA and CDR2 SQIVND (reference sequence). The ends were cut back, 2 bases at V and 2 bases at J, with 9 bases in the middle. The CDR3: CASSILILNTEAFF. Here the CDR3 DNA reads TGTGCCAGTAGTATACTGATCCTTAACACTGAAGCTTTCTTT.

V usage is TRBV5-6 and J usage is TRBJ2-7, with 8 bases lining up with TRBD2. Looked up from germline, CDR1 is SGHDT and CDR2 is YYEEEE. The CDR3 is 14 residues long. Trimming cost V 0 bases and J 5 bases; bases outside gene matches: 4. DNA of the CDR3: TGTGCCAGCAGCTTGGGGACTAGCTTCGACGAGCAGTACTTC. Translated: CASSLGTSFDEQYF.

The chain is built from TRBV18 and TRBJ1-3; D is unclear. The CDR3 spans 18 residues. Trimming cost V 8 bases and J 0 bases, with 23 bases left between them. Germline V gene data show CDR1 as KGHSH and CDR2 as LQKENI. The CDR3 nucleotides read TGTGCCAGCCCCGCCTCAATTAGAGGGCATTCCTCTGGAAACACCATATATTTT. It translates to CASPASIRGHSSGNTIYF.

This clone was seen only a few times. The chain is built from TRBV5-4 and TRBJ1-2, with D unclear. Germline V CDR1 and CDR2: SGHNT, YYREEE (reference sequence). The V end lost 4 bases, the J end lost 4 bases, and 11 bases lay between the germline ends. This CDR3 is 13 amino acids long. CDR3 residues: CASSEESLYGYTF. The CDR3 DNA is TGTGCCAGCAGCGAAGAATCCCTCTATGGCTACACCTTC.

The chain carries TRBV7-9 and TRBJ2-1, with 7 bases aligning to TRBD2. Germline V CDR1 and CDR2: SEHNR, FQNEAQ (reference sequence). The CDR3 has 16 residues. J gave up 7 bases and V 5 bases, and 14 bases lay outside the gene matches. DNA for the CDR3: TGTGCCAGCAGCCCCACCCCCCCGGACGGGAGGAATGAGCAGTTCTTC. Translation: CASSPTPPDGRNEQFF. The full variable domain, in which reference TRBV7-9 and TRBJ2-1 provide the parts outside the CDR3, is DTGVSQNPRHKITKRGQNVTFRCDPISEHNRLYWYRQTLGQGPEFLTYFQNEAQLEKSRLLSDRFSAERPKGSFSTLEIQRTEQGDSAMYLCASSPTPPDGRNEQFFGPGTRLTVL.

This rearrangement joins TRBV7-9 to TRBJ2-3, with 9 bases matching TRBD2. J lost 2 bases, V lost 5 bases, and 14 bases had no gene match. CDR1 SEHNR and CDR2 FQNEAQ come from the germline V gene (reference sequence). This CDR3 has 18 amino acids. CDR3 amino acids: CASSTVRPSGKNTDTQYF. CDR3 nucleotides: TGTGCCAGCAGCACCGTCCGGCCTAGCGGGAAGAACACAGATACGCAGTATTTT.

This clone was recorded once. The chain joins TRBV5-4 to TRBJ2-7, with 9 bases lining up with TRBD1. Germline CDR1 SGHNT, CDR2 YYREEE (reference sequence). After removal of 5 bases from V and 5 bases from J, the junction contained 11 bases not matched to a gene. CDR3 length: 15 amino acids. The CDR3 coding sequence is TGTGCCAGCAGGGGACGGGACAGGGCTTCGGACGAGCAGTACTTC. Translation: CASRGRDRASDEQYF.

The chain has TRBV6-5 and TRBJ2-5; D may be TRBD1 (6 bases). The V gene lost 6 bases and the J gene lost 1 base, with 15 bases spanning the gap. Germline V gene lookup returns CDR1 MNHEY and CDR2 SVGAGI. The CDR3 runs to 15 residues. For the CDR3, the DNA is TGTGCCAGCAGCCCGGGACACAAGCCCCAAGAGACCCAGTACTTC. This encodes CASSPGHKPQETQYF.

The V call is TRBV9, the J call TRBJ1-1, with D perhaps TRBD1 (5 bases). V lost 4 bases and J lost 1, with 8 bases in between. This CDR3 comprises 13 residues. Germline CDR1 SGDLS, CDR2 YYNGEE. In DNA form, the CDR3 reads TGTGCCAGCAGCTATGGACAGAACACTGAAGCTTTCTTT. It codes for CASSYGQNTEAFF.

V gene TRBV19 combines with J gene TRBJ2-2, with 7 bases that match TRBD1. Trimming cost V 8 bases and J 6 bases; bases outside gene matches: 9. The germline V gene encodes CDR1 LNHDA and CDR2 SQIVND (reference sequence). The CDR3 extends over 14 amino acids. The CDR3 sequence: CASVDRVWAGELFF. The CDR3 region has the DNA TGTGCCAGTGTCGACAGGGTGTGGGCCGGGGAGCTGTTTTTT.

V and J are TRBV10-3 and TRBJ1-5; D is unresolved. Germline lookup yields CDR1 ENHRY and CDR2 SYGVKD. The CDR3 has 16 residues. V was pared by 2 bases and J by 0 bases, with 11 bases between. The CDR3: CAISEGRGYSNQPQHF. The CDR3 DNA sequence: TGTGCCATCAGTGAGGGGCGGGGTTATAGCAATCAGCCCCAGCATTTT.

The chain uses TRBV6-1 and TRBJ2-5; the D gene is possibly TRBD1 (6 bases). This CDR3 comprises 14 residues. The V end lost 2 bases, the J end lost 7 bases, and 14 bases lay between the germline ends. Looked up from germline, CDR1 is MNHNS and CDR2 is SASEGT. CDR3 region: CASSERGTRGTQYF. The CDR3 nucleotides are TGTGCCAGCAGTGAAAGGGGGACCCGTGGGACCCAGTACTTC.

Regarding this clone: This sample includes further DNA sequences coding for the same CDR3. The chain recombines TRBV7-9 with TRBJ2-1; no clear D gene. Germline assignment: CDR1 SEHNR and CDR2 FQNEAQ (reference sequence). Trimming pared 2 bases from V and 7 bases from J, leaving 3 bases between. This CDR3 region has 11 residues. DNA for the CDR3: TGTGCCAGCAGCTTAAGTAATGAGCAGTTCTTC. It yields the protein CASSLSNEQFF.

The chain employs TRBV28 and TRBJ1-3; D may be TRBD1 (6 bases). Germline lookup yields CDR1 MDHEN and CDR2 SYDVKM. Trimming removed 3 bases from V and 0 bases from J, with 15 bases in between. The CDR3 runs 17 residues. CDR3 amino acids: CASSFGATGLSGNTIYF. The CDR3 coding sequence is TGTGCCAGCAGTTTTGGTGCGACAGGCCTCTCTGGAAACACCATATATTTT.